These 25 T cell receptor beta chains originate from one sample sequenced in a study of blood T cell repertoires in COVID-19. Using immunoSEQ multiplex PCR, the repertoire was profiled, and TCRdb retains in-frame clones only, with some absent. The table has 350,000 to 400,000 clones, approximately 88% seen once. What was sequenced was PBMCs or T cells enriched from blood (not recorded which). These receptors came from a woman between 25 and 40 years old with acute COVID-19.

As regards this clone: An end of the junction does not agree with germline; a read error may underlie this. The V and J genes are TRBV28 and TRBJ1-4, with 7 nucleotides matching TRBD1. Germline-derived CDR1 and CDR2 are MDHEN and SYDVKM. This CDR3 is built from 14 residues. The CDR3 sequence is CASSLQGENVKLFF. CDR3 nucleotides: TGTGCCAGCAGTTTACAGGGGGAGAATGTAAAACTGTTTTTT.

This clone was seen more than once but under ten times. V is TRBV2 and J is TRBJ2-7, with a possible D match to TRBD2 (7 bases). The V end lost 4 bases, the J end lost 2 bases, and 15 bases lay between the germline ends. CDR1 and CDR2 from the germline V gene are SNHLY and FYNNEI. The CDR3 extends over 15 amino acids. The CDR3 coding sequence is TGTGCCAGCAGTGGGGGAGGGGGTATCCCCTACGAGCAGTACTTC. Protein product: CASSGGGGIPYEQYF.

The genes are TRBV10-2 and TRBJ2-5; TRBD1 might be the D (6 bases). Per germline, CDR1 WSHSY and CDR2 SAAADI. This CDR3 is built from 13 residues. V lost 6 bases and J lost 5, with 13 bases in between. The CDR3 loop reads CASRRWGLETQYF. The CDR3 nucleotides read TGCGCCAGCAGGAGGTGGGGGCTGGAGACCCAGTACTTC.

This chain's CDR3 is CASSNIGTDTQYF. CDR3 DNA: TGTGCCAGCAGTAACATCGGGACAGATACGCAGTATTTT. The chain has TRBV27 and TRBJ2-3; D gene uncertain. CDR1 MNHEY and CDR2 SMNVEV come from the germline V gene (reference sequence). There are 13 residues in the CDR3. V shed 5 bases and J shed 3 bases, with 9 bases lying between them.

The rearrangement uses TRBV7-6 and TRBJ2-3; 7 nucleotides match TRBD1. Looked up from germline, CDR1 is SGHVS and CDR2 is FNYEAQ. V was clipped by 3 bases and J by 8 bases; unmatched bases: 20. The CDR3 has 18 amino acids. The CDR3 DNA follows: TGTGCCAGCAGCTTCTCTTTTCCGACAGGGCCCCTCCTGGGTACGCAGTATTTT. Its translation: CASSFSFPTGPLLGTQYF.

The CDR3 DNA reads TGTGCCAGTAGTATAGAGAAGCGGGGTGGTGACGAGCAGTACTTC. Its translation: CASSIEKRGGDEQYF. This chain links TRBV19 with TRBJ2-7, with 7 positions matching TRBD2. Trimming cost V 0 bases and J 5 bases; bases outside gene matches: 7. CDR3 length: 15 amino acids. Germline-derived CDR1 and CDR2 are LNHDA and SQIVND (reference sequence).

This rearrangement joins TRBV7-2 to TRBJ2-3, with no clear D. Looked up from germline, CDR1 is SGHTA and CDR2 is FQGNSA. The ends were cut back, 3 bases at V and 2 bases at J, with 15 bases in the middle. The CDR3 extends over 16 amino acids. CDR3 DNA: TGTGCCAGCAGCTTGAATAGCCCACGACCCACAGATACGCAGTATTTT. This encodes CASSLNSPRPTDTQYF.

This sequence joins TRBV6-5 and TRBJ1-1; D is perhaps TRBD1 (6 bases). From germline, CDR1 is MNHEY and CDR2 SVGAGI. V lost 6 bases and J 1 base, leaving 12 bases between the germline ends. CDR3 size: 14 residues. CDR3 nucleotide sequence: TGTGCCAGCAGATGGGGAGGGGGGAACACTGAAGCTTTCTTT. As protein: CASRWGGGNTEAFF.

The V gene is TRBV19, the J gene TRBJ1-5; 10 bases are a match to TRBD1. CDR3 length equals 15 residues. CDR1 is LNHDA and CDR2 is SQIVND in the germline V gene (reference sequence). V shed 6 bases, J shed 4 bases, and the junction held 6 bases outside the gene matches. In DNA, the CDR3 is TGTGCCAGTAGCGTCCGGGACAGGGGTAATCAGCCCCAGCATTTT. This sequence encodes CASSVRDRGNQPQHF.

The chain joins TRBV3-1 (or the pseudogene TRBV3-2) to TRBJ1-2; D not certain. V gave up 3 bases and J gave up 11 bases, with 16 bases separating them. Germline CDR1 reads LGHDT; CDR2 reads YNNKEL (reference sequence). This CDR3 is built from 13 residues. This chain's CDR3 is CASSHYIPPRYTF. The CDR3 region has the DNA TGTGCCAGCAGCCATTACATCCCACCGAGGTACACCTTC.

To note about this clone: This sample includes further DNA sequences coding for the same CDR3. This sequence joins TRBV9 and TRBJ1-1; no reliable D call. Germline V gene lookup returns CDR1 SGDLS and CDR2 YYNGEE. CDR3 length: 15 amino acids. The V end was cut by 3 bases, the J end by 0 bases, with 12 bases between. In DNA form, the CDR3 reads TGTGCCAGCAGCGCCGGGGTCACTTTGAACACTGAAGCTTTCTTT. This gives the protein CASSAGVTLNTEAFF.

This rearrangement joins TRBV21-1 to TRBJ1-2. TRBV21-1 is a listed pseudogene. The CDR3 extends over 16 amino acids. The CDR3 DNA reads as TGTGCCAGCAGCAAAGACCGGGAGGGGGGATACTATGGCTACACCTTC. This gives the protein CASSKDREGGYYGYTF.

In nucleotides, the CDR3 is TGTGCCAGCGGACTAGCGTTCGCGAGCTCCTACGAGCAGTACTTC. Protein product: CASGLAFASSYEQYF. V usage is TRBV7-2 and J usage is TRBJ2-7; 9 bases match TRBD2. CDR3 length equals 15 residues. CDR1 is SGHTA and CDR2 is FQGNSA in the germline V gene. With V trimmed by 8 bases and J by 0 bases, 8 bases remained unmatched.

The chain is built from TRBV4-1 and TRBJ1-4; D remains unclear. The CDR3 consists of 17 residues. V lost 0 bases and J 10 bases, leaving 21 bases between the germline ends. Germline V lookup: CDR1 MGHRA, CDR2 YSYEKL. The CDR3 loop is CASSQDLLAGISRKLFF. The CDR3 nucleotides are TGCGCCAGCAGCCAAGACTTGCTTGCCGGTATTTCCCGAAAACTGTTTTTT.

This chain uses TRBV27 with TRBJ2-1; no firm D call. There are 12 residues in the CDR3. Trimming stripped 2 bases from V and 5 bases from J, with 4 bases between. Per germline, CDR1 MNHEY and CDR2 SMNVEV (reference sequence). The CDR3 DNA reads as TGTGCCAGCAGTTTAAACAACAATGAGCAGTTCTTC. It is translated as CASSLNNNEQFF.

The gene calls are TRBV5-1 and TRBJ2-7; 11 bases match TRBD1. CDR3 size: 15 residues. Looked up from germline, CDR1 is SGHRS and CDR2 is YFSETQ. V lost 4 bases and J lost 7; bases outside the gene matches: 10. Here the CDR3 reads CASSVSGTGGLEQYF. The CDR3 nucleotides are TGCGCCAGCAGCGTCTCCGGGACAGGGGGGCTTGAGCAGTACTTC.

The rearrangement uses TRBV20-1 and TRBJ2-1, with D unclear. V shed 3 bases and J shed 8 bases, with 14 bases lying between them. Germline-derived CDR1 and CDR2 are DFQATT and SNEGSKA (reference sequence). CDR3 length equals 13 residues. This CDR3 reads CSASRSGWDEQFF. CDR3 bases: TGCAGTGCTAGTCGGAGTGGGTGGGATGAGCAGTTCTTC.

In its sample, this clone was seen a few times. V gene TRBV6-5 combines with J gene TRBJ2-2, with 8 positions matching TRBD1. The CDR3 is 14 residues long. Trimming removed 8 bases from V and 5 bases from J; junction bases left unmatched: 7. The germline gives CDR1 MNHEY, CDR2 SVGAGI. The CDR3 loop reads CASQARGRTGELFF. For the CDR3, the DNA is TGTGCCAGCCAGGCCAGGGGGCGTACCGGGGAGCTGTTTTTT.

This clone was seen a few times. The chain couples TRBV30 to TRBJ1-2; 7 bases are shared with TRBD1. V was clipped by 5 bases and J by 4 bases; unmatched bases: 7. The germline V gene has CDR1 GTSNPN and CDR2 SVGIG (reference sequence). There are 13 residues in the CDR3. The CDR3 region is CAWELGGSYGYTF. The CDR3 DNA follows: TGTGCCTGGGAGTTAGGGGGCTCCTATGGCTACACCTTC. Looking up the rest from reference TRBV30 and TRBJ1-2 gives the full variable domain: SQTIHQWPATLVQPVGSPLSLECTVEGTSNPNLYWYRQAAGRGLQLLFYSVGIGQISSEVPQNLSASRPQDRQFILSSKKLLLSDSGFYLCAWELGGSYGYTFGSGTRLTVV.

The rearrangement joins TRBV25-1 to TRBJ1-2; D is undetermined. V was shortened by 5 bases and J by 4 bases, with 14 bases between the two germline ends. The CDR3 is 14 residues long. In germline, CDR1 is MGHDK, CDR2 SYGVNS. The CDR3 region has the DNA TGTGCCAGCAGTAAGGCGGGCCCCGTCTATGGCTACACCTTC. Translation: CASSKAGPVYGYTF.

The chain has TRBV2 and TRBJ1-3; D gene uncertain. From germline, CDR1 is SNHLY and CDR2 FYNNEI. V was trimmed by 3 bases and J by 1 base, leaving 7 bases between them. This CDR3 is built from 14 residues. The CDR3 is CASSERTSGNTIYF. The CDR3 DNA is TGTGCCAGCAGTGAGAGGACTTCTGGAAACACCATATATTTT. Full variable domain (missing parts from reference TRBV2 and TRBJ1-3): EPEVTQTPSHQVTQMGQEVILRCVPISNHLYFYWYRQILGQKVEFLVSFYNNEISEKSEIFDDQFSVERPDGSNFTLKIRSTKLEDSAMYFCASSERTSGNTIYFGEGSWLTVV.

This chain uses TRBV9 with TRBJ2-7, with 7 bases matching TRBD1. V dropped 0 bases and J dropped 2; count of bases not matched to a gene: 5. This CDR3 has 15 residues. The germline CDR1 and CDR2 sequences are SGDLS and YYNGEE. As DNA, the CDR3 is TGTGCCAGCAGCGTAGGAGGGGGCGAAGCCTACGAGCAGTACTTC. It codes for CASSVGGGEAYEQYF.

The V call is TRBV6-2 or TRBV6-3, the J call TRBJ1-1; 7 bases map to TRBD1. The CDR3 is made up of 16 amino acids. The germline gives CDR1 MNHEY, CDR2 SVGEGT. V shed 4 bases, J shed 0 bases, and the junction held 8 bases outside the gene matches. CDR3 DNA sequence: TGTGCCAGCAGTTTTACTGGGACAGTATTGAACACTGAAGCTTTCTTT. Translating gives CASSFTGTVLNTEAFF.

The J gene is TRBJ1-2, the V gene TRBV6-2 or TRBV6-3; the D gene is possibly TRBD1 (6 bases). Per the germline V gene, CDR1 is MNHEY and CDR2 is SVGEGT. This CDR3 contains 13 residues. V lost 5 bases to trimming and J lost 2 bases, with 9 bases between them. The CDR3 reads CASSHDRNYGYTF. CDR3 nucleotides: TGTGCCAGCAGTCACGACAGGAACTATGGCTACACCTTC.

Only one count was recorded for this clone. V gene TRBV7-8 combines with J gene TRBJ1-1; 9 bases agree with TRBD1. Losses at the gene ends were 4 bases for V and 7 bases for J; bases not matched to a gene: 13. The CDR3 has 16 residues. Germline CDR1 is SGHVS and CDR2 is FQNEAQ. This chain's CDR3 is CASSSIHTGGANEAFF. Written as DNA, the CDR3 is TGTGCCAGCAGCTCAATACATACAGGGGGCGCAAATGAAGCTTTCTTT.